This paragraph reports one TCR beta chain. Its cognate antigen is unknown. This sample was taken from a study of vaccination and CD4 T cells after COVID-19. Study information: Of the convalescent patients, who were SARS-CoV-2 positive by nasal swab PCR, 9 or 10 had mild and one severe disease.

The treatment: roughly 10-day PBMC culture with coronavirus spike peptide pools or control peptides (ViraFEST assay). Germline V gene data show CDR1 as DFQATT and CDR2 as SNEGSKA (reference sequence). The CDR3 loop spans 12 amino acids. Cultured CD4+ T-cell DNA underwent Oncomine TCR Beta short-read sequencing. Someone extracted genomic DNA from cultured CD4+ T cells. A single record per CDR3 protein comes from TCRdb applying MiXCR to the PCR reads. The sample has 9,000 to 13,000 distinct CDR3 sequences, roughly 23% seen once. This receptor was obtained from a human donor who had recovered from COVID-19. The chain uses TRBV20-1 and TRBJ2-1, with 10 bases matching TRBD1. Sequences were derived from CD4+ T cells from blood, cultured in vitro, sampled after SARS-CoV-2 vaccination. The CDR3 coding sequence is TGCAGCGGGGACAGGGGCTACAATGAGCAGTTCTTC. Translation gives CSGDRGYNEQFF.